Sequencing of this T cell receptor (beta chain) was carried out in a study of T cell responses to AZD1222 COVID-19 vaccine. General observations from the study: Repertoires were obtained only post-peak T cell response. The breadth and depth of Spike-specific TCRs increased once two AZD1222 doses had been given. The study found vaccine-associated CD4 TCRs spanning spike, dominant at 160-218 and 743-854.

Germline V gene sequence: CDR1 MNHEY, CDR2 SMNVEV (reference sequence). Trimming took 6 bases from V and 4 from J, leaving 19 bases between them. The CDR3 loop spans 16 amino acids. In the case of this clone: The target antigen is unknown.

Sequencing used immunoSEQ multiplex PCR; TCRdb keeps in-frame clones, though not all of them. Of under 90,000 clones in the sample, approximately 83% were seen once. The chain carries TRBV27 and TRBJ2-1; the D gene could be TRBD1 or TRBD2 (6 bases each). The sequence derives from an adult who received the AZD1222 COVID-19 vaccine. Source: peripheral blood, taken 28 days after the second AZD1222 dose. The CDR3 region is CASSFFGGRVYNEQFF. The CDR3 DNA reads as TGTGCCAGCAGCTTCTTCGGGGGCAGGGTTTACAATGAGCAGTTCTTC.